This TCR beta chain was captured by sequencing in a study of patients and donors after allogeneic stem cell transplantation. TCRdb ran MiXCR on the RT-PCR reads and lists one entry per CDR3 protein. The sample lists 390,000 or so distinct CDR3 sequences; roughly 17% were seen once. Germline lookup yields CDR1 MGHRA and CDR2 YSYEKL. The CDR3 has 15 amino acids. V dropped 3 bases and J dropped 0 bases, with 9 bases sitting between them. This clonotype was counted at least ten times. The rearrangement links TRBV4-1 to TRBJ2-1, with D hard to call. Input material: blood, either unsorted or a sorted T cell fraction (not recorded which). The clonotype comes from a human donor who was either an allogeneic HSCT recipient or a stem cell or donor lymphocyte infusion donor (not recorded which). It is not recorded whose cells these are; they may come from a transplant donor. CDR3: CASSQVISSYNEQFF. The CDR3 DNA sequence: TGCGCCAGCAGCCAGGTGATTAGCTCCTACAATGAGCAGTTCTTC.